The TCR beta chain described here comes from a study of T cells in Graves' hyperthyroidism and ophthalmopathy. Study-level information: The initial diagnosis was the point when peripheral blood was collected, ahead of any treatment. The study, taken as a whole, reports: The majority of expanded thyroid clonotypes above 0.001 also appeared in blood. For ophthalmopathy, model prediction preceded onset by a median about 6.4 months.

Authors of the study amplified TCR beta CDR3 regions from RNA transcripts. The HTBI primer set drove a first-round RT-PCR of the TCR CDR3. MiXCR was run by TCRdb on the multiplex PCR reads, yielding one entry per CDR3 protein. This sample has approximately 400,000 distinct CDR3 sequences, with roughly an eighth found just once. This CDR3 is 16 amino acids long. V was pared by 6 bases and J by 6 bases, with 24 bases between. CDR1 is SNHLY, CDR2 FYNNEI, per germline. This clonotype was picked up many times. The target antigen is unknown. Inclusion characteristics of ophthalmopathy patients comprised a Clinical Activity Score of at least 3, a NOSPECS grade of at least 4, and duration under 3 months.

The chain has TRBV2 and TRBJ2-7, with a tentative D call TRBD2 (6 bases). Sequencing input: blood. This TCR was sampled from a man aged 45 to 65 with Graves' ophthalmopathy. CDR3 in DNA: TGTGCCAGCAGGAACAACCCTGGTGGTCGGGAGTCCGAGCAGTACTTC. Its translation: CASRNNPGGRESEQYF. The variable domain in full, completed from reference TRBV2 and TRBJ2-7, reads EPEVTQTPSHQVTQMGQEVILRCVPISNHLYFYWYRQILGQKVEFLVSFYNNEISEKSEIFDDQFSVERPDGSNFTLKIRSTKLEDSAMYFCASRNNPGGRESEQYFGPGTRLTVT.